This T cell receptor (beta chain) is drawn from a study of cytotoxic CD8 clonotypes in ibrutinib-treated CLL. As for this clone: It is unclear where the CDR3 begins or ends on the DNA, so no DNA is shown, and the CDR3 is as TCRdb lists it.

The method was immunoSEQ multiplex PCR; TCRdb's version includes in-frame clones alone and lacks a portion of them. The repertoire holds some 130,000 clones, with approximately 83% as singletons. A total of 16 residues make up the CDR3, ends included. CDR1 is SGHDT and CDR2 is YYEEEE in the germline V gene. This chain uses TRBV5-6 with TRBJ2-7; the table names TRBD2, a call not compared with the DNA. The source is a human donor with chronic lymphocytic leukemia. This material consisted of PBMCs, taken after 24 months of ibrutinib treatment. CDR3 amino acids: CASSLWWASGASRKYF.